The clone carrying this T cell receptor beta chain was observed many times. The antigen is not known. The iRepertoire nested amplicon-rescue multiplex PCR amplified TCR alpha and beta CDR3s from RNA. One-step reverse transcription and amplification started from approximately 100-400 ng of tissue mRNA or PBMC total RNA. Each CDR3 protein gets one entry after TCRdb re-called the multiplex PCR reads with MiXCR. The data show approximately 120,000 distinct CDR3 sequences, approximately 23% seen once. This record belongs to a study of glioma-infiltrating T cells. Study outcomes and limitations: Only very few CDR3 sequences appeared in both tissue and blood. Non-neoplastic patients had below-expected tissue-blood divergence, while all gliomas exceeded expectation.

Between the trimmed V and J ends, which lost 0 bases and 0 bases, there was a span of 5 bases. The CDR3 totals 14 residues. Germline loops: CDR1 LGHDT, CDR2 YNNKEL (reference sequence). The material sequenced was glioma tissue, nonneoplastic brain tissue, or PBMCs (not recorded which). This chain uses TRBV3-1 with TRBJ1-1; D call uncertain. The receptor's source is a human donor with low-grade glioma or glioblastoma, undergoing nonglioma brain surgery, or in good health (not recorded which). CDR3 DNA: TGTGCCAGCAGCCAAGACACAATGAACACTGAAGCTTTCTTT. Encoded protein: CASSQDTMNTEAFF.